This T cell receptor beta chain was obtained from a study of response to subunit inactivated influenza vaccine (dated by TCRdb to between 2017 and 2018). Background on the whole study: Deep quantitative profiling of the T cell receptor repertoire was used in the study to follow responses to a trivalent subunit inactivated influenza vaccine.

On the study overall, not on this receptor specifically: The authors proposed that each seasonal influenza vaccination may bring in only a limited number of new T cells.

Concerning this clonotype itself: The specificity of this receptor is unknown. The record has no base qualities; no much larger clone is one base away.

There are 12 amino acids in the CDR3, from cysteine to phenylalanine inclusive. The only DNA kept is the CDR3, 36 bases in frame from the first base. According to the germline V gene, CDR1 reads SGHDT and CDR2 reads YYEEEE. Relative to germline, V is 3 bases shorter and J is 10 bases shorter, with 13 bases between their ends. The library came from RT-PCR. TCRdb lists the instrument as Illumina HiSeq 2500. Starting from the raw public reads, TCRdb applied fastp trimming at Q25, assembled clones with MiXCR and retained in-frame beta chains. Rows are combined by CDR3 protein, so each entry shows the most common genes and DNA. For this sample the table gives almost 250,000 distinct CDR3 sequences, of which over 9% were detected only once. The biggest ten clones account for under 10% of the sample.

The clonotype comes from a man aged 45-65 years who received an inactivated influenza vaccine. Donor details come from another sample of the same person, matched by shared clones. Recombination joined TRBV5-6 with TRBJ1-1, with the D segment identity uncertain. The sample here was non-naive T cells sorted from PBMCs, taken 14 days before vaccination. Explained via the paper, the cell subset or site label denotes: memory T cell fraction. The nucleotide sequence is TGTGCCAGCAGCTCGCCCTCCAGGATAGCTTTCTTT. Translated, it gives CASSSPSRIAFF.